A single sample is the source of the 31 T cell receptor beta chains below, sequenced in a study of shared clonotypes between healthy human individuals. The naive CD8 population came from CD45RO-negative cells selected for CCR7, without terminally differentiated effector memory CD45RA+ cells. Generated by immunoSEQ multiplex PCR, the TCRdb table keeps only in-frame clones and is missing some. The sample gives around 620,000 clones, approximately 95% of which show up once; approximately 0.11% is in the top ten. The sequencing sample was made of naive CD8+ T cells sorted from blood. The source of these receptors is a woman aged 25 to 39 in good health.

The rearrangement uses TRBV4-2 and TRBJ1-2; D may be TRBD1 (6 bases). V was shortened by 2 bases and J by 6 bases, with 13 bases between the two germline ends. This CDR3 is built from 14 residues. Germline V gives CDR1 LGHNA, CDR2 YNFKEQ. This CDR3 reads CASSQIPRGDGYTF. The CDR3 nucleotides read TGTGCCAGCAGCCAAATCCCCAGGGGCGATGGCTACACCTTC.

The table lists this clone with a count of one. The chain is built from TRBV7-8 and TRBJ2-1; tentative D call: TRBD2 (5 bases). This CDR3 contains 14 residues. CDR1 and CDR2 (germline): SGHVS, FQNEAQ. V was pared by 8 bases and J by 0 bases, with 11 bases between. Here the CDR3 reads CASLAPSSYNEQFF. The CDR3 DNA sequence: TGTGCCAGCCTAGCCCCGAGCTCCTACAATGAGCAGTTCTTC. Variable domain in full (rest from reference TRBV7-8 and TRBJ2-1): GAGVSQSPRYKVAKRGQDVALRCDPISGHVSLFWYQQALGQGPEFLTYFQNEAQLDKSGLPSDRFFAERPEGSVSTLKIQRTQQEDSAVYLCASLAPSSYNEQFFGPGTRLTVL.

V is TRBV5-4 and J is TRBJ1-2; D is uncertain. This CDR3 has 14 residues. With 4 bases removed from V and 3 bases from J, the gap between germline ends came to 13 bases. CDR1 is SGHNT and CDR2 is YYREEE in the germline V gene (reference sequence). The CDR3 DNA reads as TGTGCCAGCAGCGGAGCGCGGGCTGACTATGGCTACACCTTC. It translates to CASSGARADYGYTF.

This sequence joins TRBV27 and TRBJ2-1, with TRBD1 identical over 7 bases. The germline CDR1 and CDR2 sequences are MNHEY and SMNVEV (reference sequence). The CDR3 sequence is 15 residues long. The ends lost 2 bases at V and 0 bases at J; junction bases unmatched: 1. CDR3 amino acids: CASSLRDSSYNEQFF. CDR3 DNA sequence: TGTGCCAGCAGTTTAAGGGACAGCTCCTACAATGAGCAGTTCTTC.

This chain joins TRBV7-2 and TRBJ2-2; D remains ambiguous. V dropped 1 base and J dropped 1 base, with 10 bases sitting between them. The germline V gene encodes CDR1 SGHTA and CDR2 FQGNSA. The length of the CDR3 is 16 residues. This chain's CDR3 is CASSLEGYKNTGELFF. CDR3 nucleotides: TGTGCCAGCAGCTTAGAGGGATATAAGAACACCGGGGAGCTGTTTTTT.

V usage is TRBV28 and J usage is TRBJ2-7; 7 nucleotides line up with TRBD2. V lost 6 bases, J lost 5 bases, and 10 bases stayed unmatched. CDR1 and CDR2 from the germline V gene are MDHEN and SYDVKM. The CDR3 totals 14 residues. The CDR3: CASRLEGGPDEQYF. CDR3 DNA sequence: TGTGCCAGCAGACTAGAGGGAGGGCCCGACGAGCAGTACTTC.

A single count supports this clone. CDR3 in DNA: TGTGCCAGCAGCTTACTTGGACAGGGGGCCTCCTATAATTCACCCCTCCACTTT. As protein: CASSLLGQGASYNSPLHF. This chain uses TRBV5-6 with TRBJ1-6; 11 bases are shared with TRBD1. The germline gives CDR1 SGHDT, CDR2 YYEEEE. The CDR3 spans 18 residues. The V gene end was trimmed by 2 bases and the J gene end by 0 bases; junction bases not matched to a gene: 4. Supplemented by reference TRBV5-6 and TRBJ1-6, the full variable domain reads DAGVTQSPTHLIKTRGQQVTLRCSPKSGHDTVSWYQQALGQGPQFIFQYYEEEERQRGNFPDRFSGHQFPNYSSELNVNALLLGDSALYLCASSLLGQGASYNSPLHFGNGTRLTVT.

The V call is TRBV19, the J call TRBJ1-2; no definite D call. Trimming stripped 3 bases from V and 2 bases from J, with 10 bases between. CDR1 is LNHDA, CDR2 SQIVND, per germline (reference sequence). This CDR3 is 14 amino acids long. The CDR3 is CASSISPGNYGYTF. The CDR3 DNA follows: TGTGCCAGTAGTATTTCCCCCGGGAACTATGGCTACACCTTC.

CDR3 DNA: TGTGCCAGCAGTGTCCCGGTTCCCCAGCCTTCCTACGAGCAGTACTTC. Its protein is CASSVPVPQPSYEQYF. The chain carries TRBV2 and TRBJ2-7; D gene unclear. The CDR3 is 16 amino acids. The ends were cut back, 4 bases at V and 1 base at J, with 17 bases in the middle. Germline lookup yields CDR1 SNHLY and CDR2 FYNNEI.

The chain joins TRBV19 to TRBJ2-7, with 7 nucleotides matching TRBD1. The junction had 11 bases not matched to a gene; V was cut back by 6 bases and J by 0 bases. Germline V gene data show CDR1 as LNHDA and CDR2 as SQIVND (reference sequence). The CDR3 has 16 residues. The CDR3 DNA reads TGTGCCAGTAGCAACAGGGGACCTCGGACCTCCTACGAGCAGTACTTC. This sequence encodes CASSNRGPRTSYEQYF. Complete variable domain (other parts from reference TRBV19 and TRBJ2-7): DGGITQSPKYLFRKEGQNVTLSCEQNLNHDAMYWYRQDPGQGLRLIYYSQIVNDFQKGDIAEGYSVSREKKESFPLTVTSAQKNPTAFYLCASSNRGPRTSYEQYFGPGTRLTVT.

This clone appeared once. The chain has TRBV29-1 and TRBJ2-1; D gene unclear. The CDR3 consists of 14 residues. Germline V CDR1 and CDR2: SQVTM, ANQGSEA. V lost 2 bases to trimming and J lost 0 bases, with 8 bases between them. This CDR3 is CSVEWVSSYNEQFF. CDR3 in DNA: TGCAGCGTTGAATGGGTAAGCTCCTACAATGAGCAGTTCTTC.

This clone was recorded once. The chain is built from TRBV28 and TRBJ2-7; no reliable D call. Deletions cut 5 bases from V and 0 bases from J, with 17 bases between. The CDR3 extends over 16 amino acids. Germline-derived CDR1 and CDR2 are MDHEN and SYDVKM. The CDR3 protein is CASSPPAVSSSYEQYF. As DNA, the CDR3 is TGTGCCAGCAGTCCCCCCGCCGTGAGCAGCTCCTACGAGCAGTACTTC.

The chain recombines TRBV7-9 with TRBJ2-7; no firm D call. V was clipped by 5 bases and J by 5 bases, with 19 bases between them. Germline V gene lookup returns CDR1 SEHNR and CDR2 FQNEAQ (reference sequence). CDR3 length: 15 residues. The CDR3 DNA sequence: TGTGCCAGCAGCCCTTCAGGATGGACCCCCCACGAGCAGTACTTC. Translation: CASSPSGWTPHEQYF.

The V call is TRBV7-2, the J call TRBJ1-1; TRBD1 might be the D (5 bases). The germline gives CDR1 SGHTA, CDR2 FQGNSA. The CDR3 runs to 13 residues. Trimming pared 4 bases from V and 6 bases from J, leaving 12 bases between. The CDR3 protein is CASSYTWDAEAFF. The CDR3 DNA follows: TGTGCCAGCAGCTACACATGGGACGCTGAAGCTTTCTTT.

This chain uses TRBV2 with TRBJ2-7, with unresolved D. The CDR3 consists of 13 residues. Germline CDR1 SNHLY, CDR2 FYNNEI. Between the trimmed V and J ends, which lost 4 bases and 0 bases, there was a span of 7 bases. The CDR3 DNA sequence: TGTGCCAGCAGTGCGCGCACCTCCTACGAGCAGTACTTC. Protein: CASSARTSYEQYF.

The rearrangement links TRBV7-2 to TRBJ2-7; 7 positions agree with TRBD2. Per germline, CDR1 SGHTA and CDR2 FQGNSA. The CDR3 consists of 15 residues. V gave up 0 bases and J gave up 1 base; unmatched junction bases: 3. CDR3 sequence (DNA): TGTGCCAGCAGCTTAGCCCAGCGGGGTTCCTACGAGCAGTACTTC. Its protein product is CASSLAQRGSYEQYF.

V and J are TRBV7-9 and TRBJ2-5, with unresolved D. Germline loops: CDR1 SEHNR, CDR2 FQNEAQ (reference sequence). Between the trimmed V and J ends, which lost 1 base and 5 bases, there was a span of 8 bases. The CDR3 has 13 residues. The CDR3 coding sequence is TGTGCCAGCAGCTTAGAACCTGAGGAGACCCAGTACTTC. Translation: CASSLEPEETQYF.

CDR3 region: CAWSVGTGRSEQYF. In nucleotides, the CDR3 is TGTGCCTGGAGTGTAGGGACCGGTCGTAGCGAGCAGTACTTC. The chain couples TRBV30 to TRBJ2-7; D may match TRBD1 or TRBD2 (5 bases each). Trimming took off 0 bases at V and 6 bases at J, with 15 bases between the two ends. The CDR3 has 14 residues. The V gene's germline CDR1 is GTSNPN and CDR2 SVGIG (reference sequence). The whole variable domain, remainder taken from reference TRBV30 and TRBJ2-7, is SQTIHQWPATLVQPVGSPLSLECTVEGTSNPNLYWYRQAAGRGLQLLFYSVGIGQISSEVPQNLSASRPQDRQFILSSKKLLLSDSGFYLCAWSVGTGRSEQYFGPGTRLTVT.

The rearrangement joins TRBV11-2 to TRBJ2-7, with D perhaps assigned TRBD1 or TRBD2 (5 bases each). V was cut by 4 bases and J by 2 bases, with 9 bases left in between. The CDR3 loop spans 13 amino acids. In germline, CDR1 is SGHAT, CDR2 FQNNGV. The CDR3 loop reads CASSWDETYEQYF. The CDR3, as DNA: TGTGCCAGCAGCTGGGACGAAACCTACGAGCAGTACTTC.

This sequence joins TRBV10-2 and TRBJ1-5; TRBD1 matches 7 bases. V dropped 8 bases and J dropped 2; count of bases not matched to a gene: 9. CDR1 is WSHSY, CDR2 SAAADI, per germline. This CDR3 comprises 15 residues. The CDR3 protein is CASADRAEGNQPQHF. The DNA of the CDR3 is TGCGCCAGCGCAGACAGGGCCGAGGGCAATCAGCCCCAGCATTTT.

This clone has a single count. V is TRBV28 and J is TRBJ1-5, with D hard to call. Germline V CDR1 and CDR2: MDHEN, SYDVKM. The CDR3 loop spans 18 amino acids. Deletions cut 3 bases from V and 2 bases from J, with 20 bases between. CDR3 sequence: CASSLGEGKYYGNQPQHF. The CDR3 bases are TGTGCCAGCAGTTTGGGAGAGGGTAAGTATTATGGCAATCAGCCCCAGCATTTT.

The chain is built from TRBV5-8 and TRBJ2-7, with D possibly being TRBD1 (5 bases). V lost 2 bases to trimming and J lost 1 base, with 13 bases between them. The CDR3 consists of 15 residues. Germline CDR1 is SGHTS and CDR2 is YDEGEE. The CDR3 spells CASSFWGRLSYEQYF. CDR3 coding DNA: TGTGCCAGCAGCTTCTGGGGCCGGCTATCCTACGAGCAGTACTTC.

This clone was found once. The V call is TRBV15, the J call TRBJ1-5; no clear D. Germline V gene sequence: CDR1 LNHNV, CDR2 YYDKDF (reference sequence). V lost 6 bases to trimming and J lost 4 bases, with 10 bases between them. This CDR3 has 13 amino acids. This CDR3 reads CATSGGINQPQHF. For the CDR3, the DNA is TGTGCCACCAGTGGAGGGATAAATCAGCCCCAGCATTTT.

The rearrangement uses TRBV7-9 and TRBJ1-2; D is ambiguous. V lost 4 bases and J 12 bases, leaving 18 bases between the germline ends. Germline CDR1 SEHNR, CDR2 FQNEAQ (reference sequence). The CDR3 has 13 residues. CDR3 nucleotides: TGTGCCAGCAGCTCCGACCTTCCCGGGGTAGACACCTTC. Translating it yields CASSSDLPGVDTF.

The chain uses TRBV29-1 and TRBJ1-2, with 7 bases matching TRBD1. Trimming cost V 4 bases and J 3 bases; bases outside gene matches: 5. The CDR3 runs 13 residues. CDR1 is SQVTM, CDR2 ANQGSEA, per germline. For the CDR3, the DNA is TGCAGCGTTGTAGGACAGGAGTACTATGGCTACACCTTC. Translation gives CSVVGQEYYGYTF. Based on the CDR3 plus reference TRBV29-1 and TRBJ1-2, the full variable domain is SAVISQKPSRDICQRGTSLTIQCQVDSQVTMMFWYRQQPGQSLTLIATANQGSEATYESGFVIDKFPISRPNLTFSTLTVSNMSPEDSSIYLCSVVGQEYYGYTFGSGTRLTVV.

The V and J genes are TRBV5-4 and TRBJ2-1; 9 bases map to TRBD2. The CDR3 runs to 16 residues. V lost 0 bases, J lost 3 bases, and 4 bases stayed unmatched. The germline V gene encodes CDR1 SGHNT and CDR2 YYREEE (reference sequence). In DNA, the CDR3 is TGTGCCAGCAGCTTGGCTGCTAGCGGGATCTACAATGAGCAGTTCTTC. Residues: CASSLAASGIYNEQFF.

The rearrangement joins TRBV2 to TRBJ2-7, with TRBD2 matching over 12 bases. The germline CDR1 and CDR2 sequences are SNHLY and FYNNEI. The CDR3 runs to 14 residues. Trimming cost V 7 bases and J 3 bases; bases outside gene matches: 4. The CDR3 nucleotides read TGTGCCAGCATGGAGACTAGCGGGAGCTACGAGCAGTACTTC. Amino acid sequence: CASMETSGSYEQYF.

V usage is TRBV9 and J usage is TRBJ1-5; D is ambiguous. Trimming cost V 0 bases and J 7 bases, with 8 bases left between them. CDR3 length: 13 residues. Germline loops: CDR1 SGDLS, CDR2 YYNGEE. CDR3 coding DNA: TGTGCCAGCAGCGTAGTCCCGGGGCAGCCCCAGCATTTT. Its translation: CASSVVPGQPQHF.

This sequence joins TRBV12-5 and TRBJ2-7; D gene uncertain. This CDR3 is built from 12 residues. Germline V gives CDR1 LGHNT, CDR2 FRNRAP. The germline V and J ends were trimmed by 7 bases and 5 bases, with 12 bases remaining between them. The CDR3 loop is CASALGVHEQYF. CDR3 nucleotides: TGTGCTAGTGCCCTGGGTGTCCACGAGCAGTACTTC.

The chain couples TRBV29-1 to TRBJ2-4, with D uncertain. The germline gives CDR1 SQVTM, CDR2 ANQGSEA. This CDR3 comprises 13 residues. V lost 2 bases, J lost 4 bases, and 9 bases lay in between. CDR3 amino acids: CSVEQDQKNIQYF. The CDR3 bases are TGCAGCGTTGAACAGGACCAAAAAAACATTCAGTACTTC.

This rearrangement joins TRBV11-3 to TRBJ2-7, with D unclear. CDR3 length: 15 amino acids. Trimming took 1 base from V and 3 from J, leaving 13 bases between them. Per the germline V gene, CDR1 is SGHNT and CDR2 is YENEEA. CDR3 sequence reads: CASSLGWPTDYEQYF. CDR3 DNA: TGTGCCAGCAGCTTAGGGTGGCCCACGGACTACGAGCAGTACTTC.